Included here is one T cell receptor (beta chain) sequence, with context. These data originate in a study of T cell responses to AZD1222 COVID-19 vaccine. The assay was immunoSEQ multiplex PCR, and TCRdb's table has in-frame clones only and misses some. The repertoire holds about 120,000 clones, with roughly 92% as singletons. CDR1 and CDR2 (germline): SGHRS, YFSETQ. The CDR3 extends over 14 amino acids. V dropped 0 bases and J dropped 5 bases, with 10 bases sitting between them. This clonotype originated in an adult who received the AZD1222 COVID-19 vaccine. This chain uses TRBV5-1 with TRBJ2-3; D could derive from TRBD1 or TRBD2 (6 bases each). The sequences come from peripheral blood, collected 28 days after the second AZD1222 dose. The chain's CDR3 is CASSLVGGQDTQYF. CDR3 DNA: TGCGCCAGCAGCTTGGTAGGGGGGCAAGATACGCAGTATTTT.